This T cell receptor beta chain was sequenced in a study of shared clonotypes between healthy human individuals (dated by TCRdb to 2018 to 2021). About the full investigation: The cohort included three men and a couple of women between 18 and 49 years of age. Different laboratories and diverse techniques were used to prepare libraries and sequence TCR repertoires, to increase sequencing depth and limit assay-specific biases. The study deeply sequenced blood TCR repertoires of five healthy adults to estimate repertoire size and the extent of clonotype sharing between individuals. Per donor, three plates each were used for CD4 naive and CD4 memory, two for CD8 naive, and one for CD8 memory. Leukapheresis yielded between about 0.85 and 10 billion PBMCs per donor. Results the study describes overall, beyond this receptor: Sampling was restricted to blood, and TCR repertoires in tissues likely differ from the TCR repertoires found in blood. Clonotypes shared by all four sorted-subset donors showed higher generation probabilities than non-shared clonotypes. The genetic and exposure-history diversity represented was limited by the small number of donors. Even with the large sequencing depth, rarefaction of the sorted-subset datasets indicated that sequencing was incomplete. Estimated clonotype richness was generally larger for naive than for memory subsets. Pairwise subsampling led to the expectation that sequencing depth would affect the degree of clonotype sharing among donors. About 5% of naive CD4, 3.5% of naive CD8, approximately 2.2% of memory CD4, and 0.4% of memory CD8 clonotypes were shared across a handful of donors.

CD8 naive samples consisted of CD45RO-negative cells that were positively selected for CCR7, yielding a CD45RA+CCR7+ population without TemRA cells. The donors were healthy, HIV-negative adults with no recently reported acute infections or vaccinations. Every donor was a Caucasian adult living in Nashville, Tennessee, USA. Blood was collected by leukapheresis, and PBMCs were isolated by Ficoll-Histopaque density gradient centrifugation and then cryopreserved in liquid nitrogen vapor phase. Analytical flow cytometry was used to check the purity and quantity of every magnetically sorted T cell population. From each sorted fraction, genomic DNA was isolated and quantified by UV absorbance on a Nanodrop 2000c. Sequences MGHRA (CDR1) and YSYEKL (CDR2) are obtained from the germline V gene. Including the terminal cysteine and phenylalanine, the CDR3 comprises 17 residues. Only the CDR3 region is kept as DNA, spanning 51 bases read in frame from base 1. V is shortened by 3 bases, J by 7 bases, and the region joining them spans 22 bases.

Of note for this clone: Its recognized antigen is unknown. No much larger clone exists at a distance of one base, and base qualities are not known.

TCR CDR3 regions were amplified from genomic DNA by multiplex PCR using the deep immunoSEQ assay. Extracted genomic DNA from each cell subset was distributed evenly across all wells of several immunoSEQ 96-well plates, and each plate was treated as a replicate. For sorted subsets, 200 ng of genomic DNA, equivalent to around 31,000 T cell genomes, went into each replicate PCR. Purified libraries were quantified with a Qubit 3.0 fluorometer, sized on a Bioanalyzer 2100, and re-quantified with the KAPA Library Quantification kit. Each immunoSEQ 96-well plate was sequenced on its own single-read 150-cycle Illumina NextSeq 550 flow cell. The authors' pipeline ran thus. Because the immunoSEQ output held only junctional sequences and lacked quality scores, the filtering could not match the filtering applied to full-length reads. To assign V/J genes and CDR3, sequences were annotated using PyIR, a Python wrapper for IgBLAST v1.9, with IMGT germline references. Any read was removed if the V/J assignment was weak (E-value above 1e-6), the CDR3 was missing, or the read contained stop codons, out-of-frame junctions, or ambiguous translated residues. A V3J clonotype was defined by an identical inferred V gene, J gene, and CDR3 amino acid sequence. To compute the percentage overlap between repertoires, the number of shared unique clonotypes was divided by the size of the smaller repertoire. RTK rarefaction, the Chao1 estimator, and Recon v2.1 estimates of unobserved clonotypes were used to assess repertoire richness. Generation probabilities for all TCRbeta clonotypes obtained by the gDNA method from a few donors were computed using OLGA. As stored in TCRdb, this immuneACCESS dataset retains in-frame rearrangements with V and J assigned. A fraction of the clones does not appear; measured against another copy, unresolved V genes explain less than half of the discrepancy, and the remainder lacks a known reason. Clone size and V and J calls were adopted from that table, with D and trimming inferred from the DNA. For this sample there are some 630,000 clones; about 96% appear just once. About 0.12% of the sample lies in the top ten.

The sample comprised naive CD8+ T cells sorted from blood. This sample's cell subset or site label indicates: CD45RA+CCR7+. This sequence was found in a woman aged 25 to 39 in good health. The chain was built from TRBV4-1 and TRBJ2-1; the D gene is perhaps TRBD2, from 6 matching bases. The encoded CDR3 is CASSHPRATRIGNEQFF. In nucleotide form, the sequence is TGCGCCAGCAGCCACCCTAGGGCGACTAGAATCGGGAATGAGCAGTTCTTC.